This record looks at one T cell receptor beta chain sequence and its context. Which antigen it targets is not known. Per-base qualities were not stored, and no clone one base away is much larger. As encoded in the germline V gene (reference sequence), CDR1 is LNHDA while CDR2 is SQIVND. The CDR3 starts with the cysteine, ends with the phenylalanine, and has 15 residues. The entry retains the CDR3 DNA only, 45 bases that are in frame from base 1. V is clipped by 5 bases and J by 1 base, and the sequence between their germline boundaries is 12 bases long. The time point label, as the study defines it: about 28 days (+/-7) after the second vaccine dose. AZD1222 recipients whose second dose came at about 4 weeks and those whose second dose came at about 12 weeks were combined into one group, since spike-specific TCR depth and breadth did not differ between the two schedules. The vaccinee samples were drawn from two UK trials, COV001 and COV002, one of which was a single-blind randomized controlled phase 2/3 trial testing AZD1222 (ChAdOx1 nCoV-19) in healthy adults. For TCRbeta chain sequencing, PBMC samples were collected from trial participants at day 0 and at day 28 after the second dose.

The CDR3 regions of human TCRbeta chains were analyzed by immunosequencing. Under the source paper's analysis protocol: Repertoire TCRs were matched against a reference library of SARS-CoV-2-specific TCRs generated with the MIRA antigen-specificity platform. Breadth meant the fraction of unique TCRs that were SARS-CoV-2-associated, whereas depth meant the fraction of total T cells that were SARS-CoV-2-associated. Using the MIRA data, each spike-specific TCR was mapped to the spike region that the TCR reacts to and placed in a CD4 or CD8 class. Log10-transformed breadth and depth values were compared by one-way ANOVA with Sidak's multiple comparisons tests. TCRdb stores this immuneACCESS table with in-frame sequences only. Part of the clones is absent; in the studies checked, under half of the shortfall reflects unresolved V genes, and no reason is known for the rest. V and J calls and clone size are given by that table; D and trimming were obtained from the DNA. The sample profile shows fewer than 120,000 clones; approximately 90% of them were found once. The ten largest clones capture 15% of the sample.

This entry belongs to a study of T cell responses to AZD1222 COVID-19 vaccine (TCRdb year 2021). A note on the overall study: TCR sequencing was performed for 233 trial participants, of whom approximately 200 were given two doses of AZD1222 and around 25 were given two doses of MenACWY control vaccine. Trial participants were enrolled by age into subgroups of 18-55, 56-69 and 70-plus years, and around 150, 28 and 57 TCR-sequenced participants, respectively, were included in these subgroups. Here is what the overall study found, with its caveats: Reportedly, almost half of the unique spike-specific TCRs recognized epitopes lying outside the regions that are mutated in the B.1.351 and B.1.1.7 variants. After two AZD1222 doses, spike-specific TCR breadth and depth were significantly higher than at day 0 and than in MenACWY recipients. The 56-69-year group was small, and its depth increase did not reach significance, likely because of low power. The whole spike protein was spanned by vaccine-associated CD4 TCRs, and dominant responses were seen in regions 160-218 and 743-854. Conclusions about previously exposed vaccinees were limited because only six or seven AZD1222 recipients were SARS-CoV-2 seropositive at baseline. Because no samples from the day 14 peak response were available, repertoires could be characterized only after the peak T cell response. Participants were mostly white British, with more females than males. The authors suggested clonal diversity may have been underestimated.

Source: peripheral blood, taken 28 days after the second AZD1222 dose. The chain links TRBV19 with TRBJ2-1, with the D call tentatively TRBD1 or TRBD2, each fitting 5 bases. This sequence originates from an adult who received the AZD1222 COVID-19 vaccine. The sequenced DNA is TGTGCCAGTAGTCTCCGGGACGCGTCCTACAATGAGCAGTTCTTC. This translates into CASSLRDASYNEQFF.